This T cell receptor (beta chain) was identified in a study of T cells in women clearing cervical HPV infection. Study outcomes and limitations: Unknown T-cell numbers per sample may underlie the richness differences.

Method: immunoSEQ multiplex PCR; TCRdb's copy keeps in-frame clones and lacks some. This sample's clone table lists 15,000 or so clones. This clone counts as medium-sized by frequency. Its antigen is not identified. The missing CDR3 end, 3 residues past where the read stops, is filled in from the germline J gene. The CDR3 has 14 amino acids. Germline CDR1 reads LNHDA; CDR2 reads SQIVND (reference sequence). V was trimmed by 5 bases and J by 2 bases, leaving 11 bases between them. Sequencing was carried out using blood buffy coat. The receptor was isolated from a woman aged 18 to 75 with a cervical HPV16 infection that either progressed to CIN3+ or cleared (not recorded which). V and J are TRBV19 and TRBJ2-3; D is undetermined. The part of the CDR3 DNA that was read is TGTGCCAGTAGTCAACTAACCTCCACAGATACG. Protein sequence: CASSQLTSTDT. In full, the CDR3 reads CASSQLTSTDTQYF.